Sequencing of this TCR beta chain was carried out in a study of OX40 agonist ivuxolimab in advanced cancers. Study findings and constraints: Among the nonresponders, some also had low normalized T-cell clonal expansion. Still undetermined is the antigen specificity of the expanded peripheral T cells. Clonal expansion in partial responders at 0.1-3.0 mg/kg ranked among the lowest.

Measured with immunoSEQ multiplex PCR; TCRdb has only the in-frame clones, and not every one. This sample yields about 58,000 clones, of which approximately 87% are seen a single time; around 3.3% belongs to the top ten. Notes on this clone: Its antigen is undetermined.

CDR1 SGHRS and CDR2 YFSETQ come from the germline V gene. V was cut by 2 bases and J by 2 bases, with 9 bases left in between. The length of the CDR3 is 14 residues. The TCR sequence derives from an adult with an advanced solid tumor such as melanoma, head and neck, liver or kidney cancer. The specimen comprised CD4+ or CD8+ T cells sorted from blood, sampled in a trial of the OX40 agonist ivuxolimab. The V and J genes are TRBV5-1 and TRBJ2-3; D is undetermined. The CDR3 loop is CASSFGSLTDTQYF. CDR3 nucleotides: TGCGCCAGCAGCTTCGGCAGCCTCACAGATACGCAGTATTTT.